These 4 T cell receptor beta chains were all obtained from the same sample, sequenced in a study of resident and recirculating memory T cells in vitiligo. Measured with immunoSEQ multiplex PCR; TCRdb has only the in-frame clones, and not every one. The sample contains roughly 76,000 clones, 91% of which appear only once. What was sequenced was blood. The source of these receptors is a male donor with vitiligo.

The rearrangement uses TRBV11-3 and TRBJ2-1; D gene unclear. Germline V lookup: CDR1 SGHNT, CDR2 YENEEA. V was pared by 0 bases and J by 8 bases, with 5 bases between. CDR3 length: 12 amino acids. CDR3 sequence (DNA): TGTGCCAGCAGCTTAGATCAGTATGAGCAGTTCTTC. It specifies CASSLDQYEQFF.

This chain joins TRBV4-2 and TRBJ2-3, with 9 bases that match TRBD2. This CDR3 region has 15 residues. Germline V CDR1 and CDR2: LGHNA, YNFKEQ. Trimming took 4 bases from V and 2 from J; bases not matched to a gene: 4. As DNA, the CDR3 is TGTGCCAGCAGCCCGCGGGGGGGGTTCACAGATACGCAGTATTTT. It is translated as CASSPRGGFTDTQYF.

The V gene is TRBV9, the J gene TRBJ1-4; perhaps TRBD1 as D (5 bases). Per germline, CDR1 SGDLS and CDR2 YYNGEE. The V gene lost 0 bases and the J gene lost 8 bases, with 14 bases spanning the gap. The CDR3 covers 15 residues. Here the CDR3 reads CASSVDQGFGEKLFF. The CDR3 nucleotides are TGTGCCAGCAGCGTAGACCAGGGCTTTGGGGAAAAACTGTTTTTT.

The table lists this clone with a few counts. This chain connects TRBV28 to TRBJ2-1; 7 bases match TRBD1. This CDR3 region has 14 residues. The germline CDR1 and CDR2 sequences are MDHEN and SYDVKM. Trimming removed 4 bases from V and 6 bases from J; junction bases left unmatched: 6. CDR3 bases: TGTGCCAGCAGTTCTCCTTACAGGGGCAATGAGCAGTTCTTC. Encoded protein: CASSSPYRGNEQFF.